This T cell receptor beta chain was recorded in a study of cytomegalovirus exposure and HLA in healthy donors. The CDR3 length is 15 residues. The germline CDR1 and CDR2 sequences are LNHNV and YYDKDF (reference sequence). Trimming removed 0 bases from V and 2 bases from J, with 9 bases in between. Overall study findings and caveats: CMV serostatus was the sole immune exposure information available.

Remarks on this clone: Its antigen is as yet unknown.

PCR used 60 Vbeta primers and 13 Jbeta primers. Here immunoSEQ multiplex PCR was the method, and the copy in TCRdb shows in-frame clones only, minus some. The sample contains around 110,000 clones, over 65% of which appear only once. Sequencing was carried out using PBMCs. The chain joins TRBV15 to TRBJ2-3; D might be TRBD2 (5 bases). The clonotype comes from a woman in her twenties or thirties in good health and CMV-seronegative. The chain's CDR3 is CATSRDKRLTDTQYF. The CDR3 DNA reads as TGTGCCACCAGCAGAGATAAGCGGCTCACAGATACGCAGTATTTT.